The present T cell receptor (beta chain) was sequenced within a study of T cell changes during pregnancy in multiple sclerosis. The method was immunoSEQ multiplex PCR; TCRdb's version includes in-frame clones alone and lacks a portion of them. The repertoire has some 70,000 clones, about nine tenths of them found once; the top ten carry about 2.5%. The sample here was peripheral blood, taken in the first trimester of pregnancy. This clonotype originated in a female donor with multiple sclerosis, enrolled in a pregnancy study.

The CDR3 loop reads CASMAENTEAFF. In DNA form, the CDR3 reads TGTGCCAGCATGGCGGAGAACACTGAAGCTTTCTTT. V usage is TRBV2 and J usage is TRBJ1-1; D is uncertain. The V and J ends lost 7 bases and 1 base respectively, with 7 bases between them. Germline-derived CDR1 and CDR2 are SNHLY and FYNNEI. This CDR3 is 12 amino acids long.